This T cell receptor (beta chain) comes out of a study of T cell responses to AZD1222 COVID-19 vaccine. Notes on the study in general: Spike-specific TCR breadth and depth both grew after two AZD1222 doses. CD4 TCRs linked to vaccination spanned spike, dominating at 160-218 and 743-854. Among the donors, most were white British and more were female, and clonal diversity was possibly underestimated.

Using immunoSEQ multiplex PCR, the repertoire was profiled, and TCRdb retains in-frame clones only, with some absent. The repertoire consists of approximately 94,000 clones, with roughly 91% occurring once and the leading ten covering around 1.7%. Turning to this clone: Its antigen is not identified.

The CDR3 totals 19 residues. The germline V gene encodes CDR1 SNHLY and CDR2 FYNNEI. Trimming cost V 4 bases and J 0 bases; bases outside gene matches: 12. The chain has TRBV2 and TRBJ1-5; TRBD1 agrees at 10 bases. This sequence was found in an adult in good health. The sequencing here drew on peripheral blood, taken on day 0 of AZD1222 vaccination. The CDR3 protein is CASSVLKGQGINSNQPQHF. In nucleotides, the CDR3 is TGTGCCAGCAGTGTTCTTAAGGGACAGGGGATTAATAGCAATCAGCCCCAGCATTTT.